The 5 T cell receptor beta chains below all came from one sample that was sequenced in a study of technical replicates of blood from a handful of donors. Generated by immunoSEQ multiplex PCR, the TCRdb table keeps only in-frame clones and is missing some. The sample consists of approximately 82,000 clones, around 94% of them appearing once. Sequencing input: T cells isolated from PBMCs. The receptor set was obtained from a human donor in good health.

The chain joins TRBV28 to TRBJ2-7, with 13 bases that match TRBD2. J was trimmed by 1 base and V by 5 bases; bases with no gene match: 5. There are 16 residues in the CDR3. Germline-derived CDR1 and CDR2 are MDHEN and SYDVKM. CDR3 sequence reads: CASSPTSGRGSYEQYF. The DNA for the CDR3 is TGTGCCAGCAGTCCCACTAGCGGGAGGGGGTCCTACGAGCAGTACTTC.

This rearrangement joins TRBV27 to TRBJ1-1, with 8 nucleotides matching TRBD1. CDR1 and CDR2 from the germline V gene are MNHEY and SMNVEV (reference sequence). V gave up 5 bases and J gave up 5 bases; unmatched junction bases: 19. This CDR3 region has 18 residues. CDR3 protein: CASSPTLIKQGAGTEAFF. CDR3 nucleotides: TGTGCCAGCAGTCCTACCCTCATTAAGCAGGGGGCTGGGACTGAAGCTTTCTTT.

V and J are TRBV4-1 and TRBJ2-1; 13 bases are a match to TRBD2. CDR1 is MGHRA and CDR2 is YSYEKL in the germline V gene. V was pared by 3 bases and J by 9 bases, with 8 bases of the junction left unmatched. This CDR3 spans 16 amino acids. For the CDR3, the DNA is TGCGCCAGCAGCCACCATAGGACTAGCGGGGGTGGTGAGCAGTTCTTC. This translates into CASSHHRTSGGGEQFF.

V usage is TRBV7-2 and J usage is TRBJ2-2; TRBD2 is a possible D gene (5 bases). Germline lookup yields CDR1 SGHTA and CDR2 FQGNSA. The ends were cut back, 0 bases at V and 7 bases at J, with 6 bases in the middle. CDR3 length: 13 amino acids. DNA of the CDR3: TGTGCCAGCAGCTTAGCACGGGGCGGGGAGCTGTTTTTT. Protein: CASSLARGGELFF.

This chain joins TRBV28 and TRBJ2-5, with a weak D call TRBD2 (6 bases). The CDR3 loop spans 16 amino acids. Trimming removed 3 bases at V and 0 bases at J, with 14 bases between. Per the germline V gene, CDR1 is MDHEN and CDR2 is SYDVKM. This CDR3 is CASSFLGRGNQETQYF. The CDR3 coding sequence is TGTGCCAGCAGTTTTTTGGGTCGGGGGAACCAAGAGACCCAGTACTTC.